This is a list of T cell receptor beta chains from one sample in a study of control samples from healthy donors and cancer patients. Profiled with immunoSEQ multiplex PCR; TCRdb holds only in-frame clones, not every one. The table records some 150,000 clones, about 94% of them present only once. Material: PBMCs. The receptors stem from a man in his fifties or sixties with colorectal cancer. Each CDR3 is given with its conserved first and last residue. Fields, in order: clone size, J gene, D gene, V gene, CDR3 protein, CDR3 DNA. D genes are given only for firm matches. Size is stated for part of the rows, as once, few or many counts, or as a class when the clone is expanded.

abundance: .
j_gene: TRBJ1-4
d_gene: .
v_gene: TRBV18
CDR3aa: CASSPDSATNEKLFF
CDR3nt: TGTGCCAGCTCACCCGACAGTGCAACTAATGAAAAACTGTTTTTT

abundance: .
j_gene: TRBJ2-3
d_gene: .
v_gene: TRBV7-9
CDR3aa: CASSPRDSTDTQYF
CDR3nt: TGTGCCAGCAGCCCCCGGGACAGCACAGATACGCAGTATTTT

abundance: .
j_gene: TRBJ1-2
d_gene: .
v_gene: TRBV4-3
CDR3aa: CASSHAGLGAYGYTF
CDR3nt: TGCGCCAGCAGCCATGCTGGACTTGGGGCGTATGGCTACACCTTC

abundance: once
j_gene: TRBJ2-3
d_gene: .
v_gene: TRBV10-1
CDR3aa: CAFGGRTDTQYF
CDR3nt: TGCGCCTTCGGGGGGCGCACAGATACGCAGTATTTT

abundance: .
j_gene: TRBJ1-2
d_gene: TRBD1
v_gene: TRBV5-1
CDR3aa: CASSLGDRDYGYTF
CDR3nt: TGCGCCAGCAGCTTGGGGGACAGGGACTATGGCTACACCTTC

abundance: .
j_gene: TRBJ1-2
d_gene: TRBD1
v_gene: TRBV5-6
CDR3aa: CASSQEGQALYYGYTF
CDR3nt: TGTGCCAGCAGCCAGGAAGGACAGGCGCTTTACTATGGCTACACCTTC

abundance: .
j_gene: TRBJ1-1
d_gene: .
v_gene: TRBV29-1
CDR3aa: CSVVWGLTEAFF
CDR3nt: TGCAGCGTTGTATGGGGACTAACTGAAGCTTTCTTT

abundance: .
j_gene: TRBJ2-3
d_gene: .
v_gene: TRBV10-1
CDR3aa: CATAEGVSTDTQYF
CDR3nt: TGCGCCACGGCCGAGGGGGTGAGCACAGATACGCAGTATTTT

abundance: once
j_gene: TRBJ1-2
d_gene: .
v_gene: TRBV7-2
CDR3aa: CASSSGTAAYGYTF
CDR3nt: TGTGCCAGCAGCTCTGGGACGGCTGCTTATGGCTACACCTTC

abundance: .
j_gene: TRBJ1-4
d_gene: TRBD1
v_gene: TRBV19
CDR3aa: CASMGGTAGEKLFF
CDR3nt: TGTGCCAGTATGGGGGGGACAGCCGGTGAAAAACTGTTTTTT

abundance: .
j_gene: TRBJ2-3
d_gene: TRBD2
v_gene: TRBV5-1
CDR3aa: CASSQRGPTDTQYF
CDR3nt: TGCGCCAGCAGTCAGCGGGGGCCCACAGATACGCAGTATTTT

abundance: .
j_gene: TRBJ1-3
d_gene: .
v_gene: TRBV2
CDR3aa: CASSAPGSAGNTIYF
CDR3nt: TGTGCCAGCAGTGCCCCAGGGAGCGCTGGAAACACCATATATTTT

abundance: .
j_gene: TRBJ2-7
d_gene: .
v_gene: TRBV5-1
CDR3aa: CASSLEGSEQYF
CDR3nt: TGCGCCAGCAGCTTGGAGGGGTCCGAGCAGTACTTC

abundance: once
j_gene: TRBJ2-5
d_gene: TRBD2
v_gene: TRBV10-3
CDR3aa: CAISEFPTGAGGSGSQETQYF
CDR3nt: TGTGCCATCAGTGAGTTCCCGACTGGAGCGGGGGGTTCGGGGTCCCAAGAGACCCAGTACTTC

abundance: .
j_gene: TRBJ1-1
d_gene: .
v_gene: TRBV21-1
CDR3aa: CASSKVGGPTGNTEAFF
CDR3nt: TGTGCCAGCAGCAAAGTGGGTGGACCGACAGGGAACACTGAAGCTTTCTTT

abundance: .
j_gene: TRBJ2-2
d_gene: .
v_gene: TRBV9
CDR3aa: CASSVWGRNGELFF
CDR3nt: TGTGCCAGCAGCGTATGGGGACGGAACGGGGAGCTGTTTTTT

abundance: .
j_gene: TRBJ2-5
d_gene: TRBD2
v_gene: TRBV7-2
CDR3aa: CASSERGGWETQYF
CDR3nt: TGTGCCAGCAGTGAGCGGGGGGGCTGGGAGACCCAGTACTTC

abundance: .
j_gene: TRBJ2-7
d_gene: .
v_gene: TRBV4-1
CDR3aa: CASSQDSQLYEQYF
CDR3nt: TGCGCCAGCAGCCAAGATAGTCAGCTCTACGAGCAGTACTTC

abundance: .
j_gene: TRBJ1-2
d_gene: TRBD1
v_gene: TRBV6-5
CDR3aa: CASIGTAGYTF
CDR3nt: TGTGCCAGCATCGGGACAGCTGGCTACACCTTC

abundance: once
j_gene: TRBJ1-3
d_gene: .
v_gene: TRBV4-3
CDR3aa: CASSQYKGGIAGNTIYF
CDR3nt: TGCGCCAGCAGCCAATATAAAGGAGGGATTGCTGGAAACACCATATATTTT

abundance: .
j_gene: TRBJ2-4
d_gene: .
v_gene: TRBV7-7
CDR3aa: CASSFGEIAKNIQYF
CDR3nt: TGTGCCAGCAGCTTCGGGGAAATAGCCAAAAACATTCAGTACTTC

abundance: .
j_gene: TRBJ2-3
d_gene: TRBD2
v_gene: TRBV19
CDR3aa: CASSPAGRGGPGTQYF
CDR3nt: TGTGCCAGTAGCCCAGCGGGACGGGGGGGCCCGGGTACGCAGTATTTT

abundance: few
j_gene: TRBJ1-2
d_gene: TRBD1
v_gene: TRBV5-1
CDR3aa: CASSQGQGIEGYTF
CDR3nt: TGCGCCAGCAGCCAAGGACAGGGGATAGAGGGCTACACCTTC

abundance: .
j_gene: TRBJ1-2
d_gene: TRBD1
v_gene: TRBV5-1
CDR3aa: CASSLSATPEGGDYGYTF
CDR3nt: TGCGCCAGCAGCTTGAGCGCTACCCCGGAAGGGGGCGATTATGGCTACACCTTC

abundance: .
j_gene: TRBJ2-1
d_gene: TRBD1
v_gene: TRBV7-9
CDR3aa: CASSFGSGGYNEQFF
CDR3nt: TGTGCCAGCAGCTTTGGGTCAGGGGGCTACAATGAGCAGTTCTTC

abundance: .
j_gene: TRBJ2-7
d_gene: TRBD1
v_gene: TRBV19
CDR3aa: CASTPTGYAFDEQYF
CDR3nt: TGTGCCAGTACTCCGACAGGGTACGCTTTTGACGAGCAGTACTTC

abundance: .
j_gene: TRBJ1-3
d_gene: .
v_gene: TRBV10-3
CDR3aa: CAISGVSGNTIYF
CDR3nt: TGTGCCATCAGTGGGGTTTCTGGAAACACCATATATTTT

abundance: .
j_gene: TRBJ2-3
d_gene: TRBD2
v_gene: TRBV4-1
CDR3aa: CASSRGTSGGFTDTQYF
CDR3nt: TGCGCCAGCAGCCGCGGGACTAGCGGGGGTTTCACAGATACGCAGTATTTT

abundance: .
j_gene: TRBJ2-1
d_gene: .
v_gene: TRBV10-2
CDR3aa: CASSEAGNEQFF
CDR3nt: TGCGCCAGCAGTGAAGCGGGTAATGAGCAGTTCTTC

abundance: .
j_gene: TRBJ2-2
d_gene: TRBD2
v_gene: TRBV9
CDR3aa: CASSRTPTSGGNTGELFF
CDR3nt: TGTGCCAGCAGCCGTACCCCGACTAGCGGGGGCAACACCGGGGAGCTGTTTTTT

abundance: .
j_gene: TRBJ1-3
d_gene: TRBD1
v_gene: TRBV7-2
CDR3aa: CASSAPDRGRGFGNTIYF
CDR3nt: TGTGCCAGCAGCGCCCCAGACAGGGGGCGCGGGTTTGGAAACACCATATATTTT

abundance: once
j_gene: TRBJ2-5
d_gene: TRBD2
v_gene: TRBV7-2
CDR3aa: CASSWTSGGAGETQYF
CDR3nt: TGTGCCAGCAGCTGGACTAGCGGGGGGGCCGGGGAGACCCAGTACTTC

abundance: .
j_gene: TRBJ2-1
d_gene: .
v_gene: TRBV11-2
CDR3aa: CASSLDMGRRGNEQFF
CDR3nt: TGTGCCAGCAGCTTAGATATGGGGAGGAGGGGCAATGAGCAGTTCTTC

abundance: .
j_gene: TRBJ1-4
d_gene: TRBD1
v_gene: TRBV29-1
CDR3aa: CSVGTGSNEKLFF
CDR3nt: TGCAGCGTTGGGACAGGGTCTAATGAAAAACTGTTTTTT

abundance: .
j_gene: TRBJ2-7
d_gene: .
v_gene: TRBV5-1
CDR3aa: CASSLAGSSYEQYF
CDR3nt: TGCGCCAGCAGCTTGGCTGGGAGCTCCTACGAGCAGTACTTC

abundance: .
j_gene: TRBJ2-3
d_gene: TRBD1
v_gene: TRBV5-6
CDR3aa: CASSPGTGGSTDTQYF
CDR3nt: TGTGCCAGCAGTCCCGGGACAGGTGGGAGCACAGATACGCAGTATTTT

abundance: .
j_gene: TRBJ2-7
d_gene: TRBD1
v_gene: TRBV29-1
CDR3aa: CSVVGDRGEQYF
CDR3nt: TGCAGCGTTGTTGGAGACAGGGGCGAGCAGTACTTC

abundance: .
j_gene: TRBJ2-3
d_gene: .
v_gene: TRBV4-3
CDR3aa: CASSHSRDTDTQYF
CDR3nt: TGCGCCAGCAGCCATAGCAGAGACACAGATACGCAGTATTTT

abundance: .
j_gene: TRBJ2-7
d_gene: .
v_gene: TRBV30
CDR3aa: CALSLGPRYEQYF
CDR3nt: TGTGCCTTGAGCCTGGGGCCGCGCTACGAGCAGTACTTC

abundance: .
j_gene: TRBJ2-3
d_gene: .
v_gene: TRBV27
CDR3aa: CASSFSVTDTQYF
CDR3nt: TGTGCCAGCAGTTTTTCGGTCACAGATACGCAGTATTTT

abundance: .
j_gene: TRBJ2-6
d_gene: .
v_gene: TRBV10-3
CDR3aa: CAISDGVKGGSGANVLTF
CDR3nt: TGTGCCATCAGTGATGGGGTCAAGGGAGGCTCTGGGGCCAACGTCCTGACTTTC

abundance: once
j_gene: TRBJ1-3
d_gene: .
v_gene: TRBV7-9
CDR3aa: CASSNKGGSSGNTIYF
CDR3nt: TGTGCCAGCAGCAACAAGGGGGGGAGCTCTGGAAACACCATATATTTT

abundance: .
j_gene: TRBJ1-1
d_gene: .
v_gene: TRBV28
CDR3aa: CASSYPLTGNTEAFF
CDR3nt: TGTGCCAGCAGTTACCCGTTGACGGGGAACACTGAAGCTTTCTTT

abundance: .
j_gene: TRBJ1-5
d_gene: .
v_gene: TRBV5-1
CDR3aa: CASSLEGGREQPQHF
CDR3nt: TGCGCCAGCAGCTTGGAGGGGGGGCGAGAACAGCCCCAGCATTTT

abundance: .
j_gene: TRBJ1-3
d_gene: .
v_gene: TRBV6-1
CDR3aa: CASSEGATPGNTIYF
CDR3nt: TGTGCCAGCAGTGAAGGCGCCACCCCTGGAAACACCATATATTTT

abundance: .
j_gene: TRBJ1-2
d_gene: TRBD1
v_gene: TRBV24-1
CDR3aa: CATSDEPGQGQYYGYTF
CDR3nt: TGTGCCACCAGTGATGAGCCGGGACAGGGACAGTACTATGGCTACACCTTC

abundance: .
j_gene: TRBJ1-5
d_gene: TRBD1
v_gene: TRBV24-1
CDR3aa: CATSTTGGARDQPQHF
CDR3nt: TGTGCCACCAGTACAACAGGGGGCGCGAGGGATCAGCCCCAGCATTTT

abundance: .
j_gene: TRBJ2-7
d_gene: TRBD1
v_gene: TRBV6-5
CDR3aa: CASRSTGTGHYEQYF
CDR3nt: TGTGCCAGCAGATCTACCGGGACAGGGCATTACGAGCAGTACTTC

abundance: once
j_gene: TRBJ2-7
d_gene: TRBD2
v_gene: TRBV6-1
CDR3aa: CASSEPPLLAGGPPLSYEQYF
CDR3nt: TGTGCCAGCAGTGAACCCCCCCTACTAGCGGGCGGTCCCCCCCTCTCCTACGAGCAGTACTTC

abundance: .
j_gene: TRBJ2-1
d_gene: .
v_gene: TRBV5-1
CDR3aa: CASSLGQTYNEQFF
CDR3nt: TGCGCCAGCAGCTTGGGACAGACCTACAATGAGCAGTTCTTC

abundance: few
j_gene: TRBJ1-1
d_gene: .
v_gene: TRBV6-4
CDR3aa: CATRRDWGRTEAFF
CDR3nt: TGTGCCACCCGGCGGGATTGGGGGCGGACTGAAGCTTTCTTT

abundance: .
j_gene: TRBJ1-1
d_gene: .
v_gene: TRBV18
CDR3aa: CASSEVQGLGMNTEAFF
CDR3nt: TGTGCCAGCTCAGAAGTACAGGGCCTGGGGATGAACACTGAAGCTTTCTTT

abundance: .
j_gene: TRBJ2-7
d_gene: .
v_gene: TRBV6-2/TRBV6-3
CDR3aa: CASSRGLPTYEQYF
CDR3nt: TGTGCCAGCAGCCGGGGACTTCCTACCTACGAGCAGTACTTC

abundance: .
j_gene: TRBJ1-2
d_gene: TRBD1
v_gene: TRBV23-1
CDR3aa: CASSLWGTGGGYTF
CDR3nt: TGCGCCAGCAGTCTCTGGGGGACAGGGGGAGGCTACACCTTC